A selection of T cell receptor beta chains follows, all from one sample in a study of control samples from healthy donors and cancer patients. The method was immunoSEQ multiplex PCR; TCRdb's version includes in-frame clones alone and lacks a portion of them. Seen here are around 180,000 clones, roughly 94% observed once, and the top ten hold approximately 1.4%. Sequencing was carried out using blood. These receptors were obtained from a woman aged 18 to 35 in good health. The CDR3 runs from the conserved cysteine through the conserved F or W. The D gene is left open where the match is weak. Size values are once, few and many counts, or a class for expanded clones, and some rows have none.

v_call	d_call	j_call	clone_size	cdr3_nt	cdr3_aa
TRBV27	.	TRBJ1-3	.	TGTGCCAGCAGCCCTGGACTTGGAGCTGGAAACACCATATATTTT	CASSPGLGAGNTIYF
TRBV14	.	TRBJ1-5	.	TGTGCCAGCAGCCAAGGGGACGGGGAGCGAGGGCAGCCCCAGCATTTT	CASSQGDGERGQPQHF
TRBV6-2/TRBV6-3	TRBD2	TRBJ2-1	.	TGTGCCAGCAGTCAACGAGTTTCCGGGACTAGCGGGAGAAGTAGCAATGAGCAGTTCTTC	CASSQRVSGTSGRSSNEQFF
TRBV27	.	TRBJ2-1	.	TGTGCCAGCAGTTTACTAGGACCTTCTTTCTCCTACAATGAGCAGTTCTTC	CASSLLGPSFSYNEQFF
TRBV7-9	.	TRBJ1-3	.	TGTGCCAGCAGGACGACGGATATCTCTGGAAACACCATATATTTT	CASRTTDISGNTIYF
TRBV7-6	.	TRBJ1-4	.	TGTGCCAGCAGCCCCCGAGGGGGGTCGACTAATGAAAAACTGTTTTTT	CASSPRGGSTNEKLFF
TRBV7-9	.	TRBJ1-4	.	TGTGCCAGCAGCTCGTTCAGTAATAATGAAAAACTGTTTTTT	CASSSFSNNEKLFF
TRBV6-2/TRBV6-3	.	TRBJ2-6	.	TGTGCCAGCAGTTACGGAAACTCTGGGGCCAACGTCCTGACTTTC	CASSYGNSGANVLTF
TRBV5-1	.	TRBJ2-2	.	TGCGCCAGCAGCTTGTCAGTACGGCTAGTCGCCGGGGAGCTGTTTTTT	CASSLSVRLVAGELFF
TRBV3-1/TRBV3-2	TRBD2	TRBJ2-1	.	TGTGCCAGCAGCCATGGCGGGAGTAACTACAATGAGCAGTTCTTC	CASSHGGSNYNEQFF
TRBV28	TRBD1	TRBJ2-1	.	TGTGCCAGCAGTCCGTCTTGGGGGACAGGGGGCAATGAGCAGTTCTTC	CASSPSWGTGGNEQFF
TRBV3-1/TRBV3-2	.	TRBJ2-6	.	TGTGCCAGCAGCCATCGGGGGGCCAACGTCCTGACTTTC	CASSHRGANVLTF
TRBV18	.	TRBJ1-1	.	TGTGCCAGCTCACCAGTGGCGGACACTGAAGCTTTCTTT	CASSPVADTEAFF
TRBV6-4	.	TRBJ1-2	.	TGTGCCAGCTGCCAAAACCTCCGCTATGGCTACACCTTC	CASCQNLRYGYTF
TRBV7-2	.	TRBJ2-5	.	TGTGCCAGCAGCGTAGAGCGGAACAAACATAGGACCCAGTACTTC	CASSVERNKHRTQYF
TRBV5-4	TRBD2	TRBJ2-3	.	TGTGCCAGCAGCCCCCCGGCCGGGACTAGCGGGAGTGAGACGCAGTATTTT	CASSPPAGTSGSETQYF
TRBV10-3	TRBD1	TRBJ2-7	.	TGTGCCATCAGCTACTCGGACAGGGTAAACCGACTAGGGGGCGAGCAGTACTTC	CAISYSDRVNRLGGEQYF
TRBV7-2	.	TRBJ1-1	.	TGTGCCAGCAGCTTATCCGGGGAGAACACTGAAGCTTTCTTT	CASSLSGENTEAFF
TRBV5-1	.	TRBJ2-7	.	TGCGCCAGCAGCTTGGCCCTGACAGCTAAACCCTCCTACGAGCAGTACTTC	CASSLALTAKPSYEQYF
TRBV4-3	.	TRBJ2-2	.	TGCGCCAGCAGCTACCTCTTAGCTACCGGGGAGCTGTTTTTT	CASSYLLATGELFF
TRBV19	.	TRBJ2-3	.	TGTGCCAGTAGTATAGTAGGAGATACGCAGTATTTT	CASSIVGDTQYF
TRBV14	.	TRBJ1-5	few	TGTGCCAGCAGCCATATGACTCCCGATCAGCCCCAGCATTTT	CASSHMTPDQPQHF
TRBV5-1	.	TRBJ2-1	.	TGCGCCAGCAGCTTGGGGGACGGAACTTACAATGAGCAGTTCTTC	CASSLGDGTYNEQFF
TRBV28	TRBD2	TRBJ2-3	.	TGTGCCAGCGTGGTAGCGGGAGGGGGAGATACGCAGTATTTT	CASVVAGGGDTQYF
TRBV15	.	TRBJ1-4	.	TGTGCCACCAGCAGAGATATAACTAATGAAAAACTGTTTTTT	CATSRDITNEKLFF
TRBV6-5	TRBD1	TRBJ1-2	once	TGTGCCAGCAGCCGAGGACAGGGAGGGGAGTATGGCTACACCTTC	CASSRGQGGEYGYTF
TRBV7-9	.	TRBJ1-4	.	TGTGCCAGCAGCGCCCGGGGCCCGGAAGAAAAACTGTTTTTT	CASSARGPEEKLFF
TRBV5-1	.	TRBJ1-1	.	TGCGCCAGCAGGATACGACGGGTGAACACTGAAGCTTTCTTT	CASRIRRVNTEAFF
TRBV28	.	TRBJ2-3	.	TGTGCCAGCAGTTTTACTAGCCCGTACACAGATACGCAGTATTTT	CASSFTSPYTDTQYF
TRBV7-2	.	TRBJ1-5	.	TGTGCCAGCAGCTTAGAGACGGCTGAGCCCCAGCATTTT	CASSLETAEPQHF
TRBV11-2	.	TRBJ1-5	once	TGTGCCAGCAGCTTAGTGGGCTCTGGGGGGCAGCCCCAGCATTTT	CASSLVGSGGQPQHF
TRBV27	.	TRBJ1-3	.	TGTGCCAGCAGTCCCACGACAGCTTCCTCTGGAAACACCATATATTTT	CASSPTTASSGNTIYF
TRBV11-3	.	TRBJ2-7	.	TGTGCCAGCAGCTTCCTCCTCGGTGAGCAGTACTTC	CASSFLLGEQYF
TRBV28	TRBD1	TRBJ2-4	once	TGTGCCAGCAGTTTCCGAATCCGGGACAGAGGGTCCCTACAGAACATTCAGTACTTC	CASSFRIRDRGSLQNIQYF
TRBV18	.	TRBJ2-2	.	TGTGCCAGCTCACCACCTAACAGTAACGCCGGGGAGCTGTTTTTT	CASSPPNSNAGELFF
TRBV6-1	TRBD1	TRBJ1-5	.	TGTGCCAGCAGTGACGGACAGGCTTCCAATCAGCCCCAGCATTTT	CASSDGQASNQPQHF
TRBV19	.	TRBJ1-5	.	TGTGCCAGTAGTATAAAGTGGGGGACCGGTGGGCCCCAGCATTTT	CASSIKWGTGGPQHF
TRBV5-6	.	TRBJ2-7	once	TGTGCCAGCAGCTTGTACCCGGGCTACGAGCAGTACTTC	CASSLYPGYEQYF
TRBV11-2	.	TRBJ1-1	.	TGTGCCAGCAGCTTAGGACACAGCGGGAACACTGAAGCTTTCTTT	CASSLGHSGNTEAFF
TRBV4-2	TRBD1	TRBJ2-6	.	TGTGCCAGCAGCCAATCAACAGGGACAGGGGAAGGCTCGTCTGGGGCCAACGTCCTGACTTTC	CASSQSTGTGEGSSGANVLTF
TRBV19	.	TRBJ2-3	.	TGTGCCAGTAGTATGATTAGGAGCCTTAGCACAGATACGCAGTATTTT	CASSMIRSLSTDTQYF
TRBV7-2	.	TRBJ1-1	.	TGTGCCAGCAGCTTAGTGTTACGGGGATGGACTGAAGCTTTCTTT	CASSLVLRGWTEAFF
TRBV28	.	TRBJ1-5	.	TGTGCCAGCAGTTTTTCCGCTGGGCCCACCAATCAGCCCCAGCATTTT	CASSFSAGPTNQPQHF
TRBV12-3/TRBV12-4	.	TRBJ2-3	.	TGTGCCAGCACCCTAGAGTTACCAGATACGCAGTATTTT	CASTLELPDTQYF
TRBV24-1	.	TRBJ2-1	.	TGTGCCACCGAACAGGGCAGGGAGCAGTTCTTC	CATEQGREQFF
TRBV15	TRBD2	TRBJ2-3	.	TGTGCCACCAGGGGCGGGAGTAGAACTCCAGATACGCAGTATTTT	CATRGGSRTPDTQYF
TRBV6-5	.	TRBJ2-3	.	TGTGCCAGCAGTTCCGTCGTCGATACGCAGTATTTT	CASSSVVDTQYF
TRBV2	.	TRBJ2-7	.	TGTGCCAGCAGCGGGGACCTAGCGAGGGAGCAGTACTTC	CASSGDLAREQYF